Sequencing of this T cell receptor beta chain was carried out in a study of control samples from healthy donors and cancer patients. Sequencing was performed with immunoSEQ multiplex PCR; in TCRdb, only in-frame clones are kept and a portion is missing. Of 150,000 to 200,000 clones listed, approximately 94% are singletons. The CDR3 totals 15 residues. Germline V gene data show CDR1 as SGHRS and CDR2 as YFSETQ. The V and J ends lost 2 bases and 1 base respectively, with 12 bases between them. The gene calls are TRBV5-1 and TRBJ1-1; D remains ambiguous. The sequence was obtained from a woman aged 18 to 35 in good health. Sequences were obtained from blood. The CDR3 region has the DNA TGCGCCAGCAGCTTATCAGGACCGACGAACACTGAAGCTTTCTTT. Amino acids: CASSLSGPTNTEAFF.